Described below is a single T cell receptor (beta chain) sequence and its context. The record originates from a study of blood T cell repertoires in COVID-19. TCRdb's copy holds only in-frame clones and misses some; the assay was immunoSEQ multiplex PCR. This sample carries 150,000 to 200,000 clones, about 81% of them seen once, and the ten largest clones take 11%. Trimming stripped 0 bases from V and 7 bases from J, with 22 bases between. From germline, CDR1 is SGHNT and CDR2 YYREEE (reference sequence). The CDR3 is 17 residues long. Input material: peripheral blood. This rearrangement joins TRBV5-4 to TRBJ1-2; possibly TRBD1 for D (5 bases). The receptor was derived from a man aged 60 to 75 with active or convalescent COVID-19. The CDR3 DNA reads TGTGCCAGCAGCTTGGCCCTCCCCCAAGGAAGCGGGGGTGGCTACACCTTC. Its translation: CASSLALPQGSGGGYTF. The full variable domain, its missing parts supplied by reference TRBV5-4 and TRBJ1-2, is ETGVTQSPTHLIKTRGQQVTLRCSSQSGHNTVSWYQQALGQGPQFIFQYYREEENGRGNFPPRFSGLQFPNYSSELNVNALELDDSALYLCASSLALPQGSGGGYTFGSGTRLTVV.